A selection of T cell receptor beta chains follows, all from one sample in a study of control samples from healthy donors and cancer patients. This table comes from immunoSEQ multiplex PCR, and its TCRdb copy is limited to in-frame clones, with some not included. The sample has about 120,000 clones; approximately 90% are singletons. The specimen sequenced was blood. Receptor source: a young man in good health. The CDR3 runs from the conserved cysteine through the conserved F or W. D genes are given only for firm matches. Size tells how often a clone was seen (once, few, many) or the class of an expanded clone, and some rows leave it out.

>TRBV5-1|TRBJ2-6|-|-
TGCGCCAGCAGCTTGGATCCTGTAATCTCTGGGGCCAACGTCCTGACTTTC
CASSLDPVISGANVLTF
>TRBV5-4|TRBJ1-2|-|-
TGTGCCAGCGCCCCCCGGGATAGCGGCTATGGCTACACCTTC
CASAPRDSGYGYTF
>TRBV7-3|TRBJ2-3|-|-
TGTGCCAGCAGCAAGACAGGCCCAGATACGCAGTATTTT
CASSKTGPDTQYF
>TRBV4-1|TRBJ1-1|-|-
TGCGCCAGCAGCCAAGATTTTCGCCGATTGGGAACTGAAGCTTTCTTT
CASSQDFRRLGTEAFF
>TRBV5-5|TRBJ1-5|-|-
TGTGCCAGCAGCCCATACTCAGGGAGCAATCAGCCCCAGCATTTT
CASSPYSGSNQPQHF
>TRBV7-8|TRBJ1-1|-|-
TGTGCCAGCAGCTTAGCAGTTTTCAACACTGAAGCTTTCTTT
CASSLAVFNTEAFF
>TRBV7-9|TRBJ1-4|-|once
TGTGCCAGCAGCTTAGCGGAGACCTCTAAGCCCAGGGAAAAACTGTTTTTT
CASSLAETSKPREKLFF
>TRBV24-1|TRBJ1-2|-|-
TGTGCCACCAGTGATTTTGGAGGAAATGGCTACACCTTC
CATSDFGGNGYTF
>TRBV7-2|TRBJ1-5|-|-
TGTGCCAGCAGCGATAGGGGAAATCAGCCCCAGCATTTT
CASSDRGNQPQHF
>TRBV19|TRBJ1-6|-|-
TGTGCCAGTAGTATCGCTAGGGGAAATTCACCCCTCCACTTT
CASSIARGNSPLHF
>TRBV29-1|TRBJ2-2|-|-
TGCAGCGTTAGGGACACCGGGGAGCTGTTTTTT
CSVRDTGELFF
>TRBV5-8|TRBJ1-5|-|-
TGTGCCAGCAGCCCGGGACCATATAGCAATCAGCCCCAGCATTTT
CASSPGPYSNQPQHF
>TRBV30|TRBJ2-7|TRBD1|once
TGTGCCTGGATTAAGGGCAGGGGGCTGGTAGGCGAGCAGTACTTC
CAWIKGRGLVGEQYF
>TRBV6-6|TRBJ2-1|-|-
TGTGCCAGCAGTTACTCGACAGGTTGGAATGAGCAGTTCTTC
CASSYSTGWNEQFF
>TRBV6-5|TRBJ1-1|-|-
TGTGCCAGCAGCCTTCAGTGGAACACTGAAGCTTTCTTT
CASSLQWNTEAFF
>TRBV23-1|TRBJ2-1|-|once
TGCGCCAGCACCCCCCCGGGGGCTGGATATGAGCAGTTCTTC
CASTPPGAGYEQFF
>TRBV12-3/TRBV12-4|TRBJ1-2|-|-
TGTGCCAGCAGTTTATGGGCCGCAGCCTACACCTTC
CASSLWAAAYTF
>TRBV27|TRBJ1-6|-|-
TGTGCCAGCAGTTTAAGAGGGACAATTAATTCACCCCTCCACTTT
CASSLRGTINSPLHF
>TRBV5-1|TRBJ1-2|TRBD1|-
TGCGCCAGCAGCATGGGACAGGGCAACTATGGCTACACCTTC
CASSMGQGNYGYTF
>TRBV27|TRBJ2-2|TRBD2|-
TGTGCCAGCAGATCCAAACTAGCGGCCGGCGCCGGGGAGCTGTTTTTT
CASRSKLAAGAGELFF
>TRBV2|TRBJ2-5|-|-
TGTGCCAGCAGTGTTCAGACTAACCAAGAGACCCAGTACTTC
CASSVQTNQETQYF
>TRBV5-1|TRBJ2-1|TRBD1|-
TGCGCCAGCAGCCAATGGGACAGGGAAGAAAATGAGCAGTTCTTC
CASSQWDREENEQFF
>TRBV5-1|TRBJ1-5|-|-
TGCGCCAGCAGCCCAAATCCGGGGGGAATAGGCAATCAGCCCCAGCATTTT
CASSPNPGGIGNQPQHF
>TRBV2|TRBJ2-1|-|-
TGTGCCAGCAGGTCCCTCGGGACAAGTTACAATGAGCAGTTCTTC
CASRSLGTSYNEQFF
>TRBV12-3/TRBV12-4|TRBJ1-4|-|-
TGTGCCAGCAGCCGTCAACAAGGGGAAAAACTGTTTTTT
CASSRQQGEKLFF
>TRBV5-1|TRBJ2-5|TRBD1|-
TGCGCCAGCAGCCCGGACAGGGTTGGGCAAGAGACCCAGTACTTC
CASSPDRVGQETQYF
>TRBV13|TRBJ1-2|-|-
TGTGCCAGCAGCTTAGAGGGGAGGGGAAGGACCTATGGCTACACCTTC
CASSLEGRGRTYGYTF
>TRBV7-2|TRBJ1-1|-|-
TGTGCCAGCAGCTTCGGGGACACTGAAGCTTTCTTT
CASSFGDTEAFF
>TRBV29-1|TRBJ2-4|-|-
TGCAGCGTTGAAGATGTCCGAGGCATAGCCAAAAACATTCAGTACTTC
CSVEDVRGIAKNIQYF
>TRBV6-6|TRBJ1-5|-|-
TGTGCCAGCAGTTACGTTCGTCAGCCCCAGCATTTT
CASSYVRQPQHF
>TRBV19|TRBJ2-6|TRBD1|-
TGTGCCAGTCTTACCCGCCGGGACAGGGGGTATGGGGCCAACGTCCTGACTTTC
CASLTRRDRGYGANVLTF
>TRBV19|TRBJ2-5|TRBD2|once
TGTGCCAGTAGTCCTCAGGGCGGGGGGCTCTATAAGACCCAGTACTTC
CASSPQGGGLYKTQYF
>TRBV6-5|TRBJ1-5|-|-
TGTGCCAGCAATCGGGGAGGGGAGTATCAGCCCCAGCATTTT
CASNRGGEYQPQHF
>TRBV28|TRBJ2-7|TRBD1|-
TGTGCCAGCAGTAGGGAACAGGGGTACGAGCAGTACTTC
CASSREQGYEQYF
>TRBV5-1|TRBJ1-6|-|-
TGCGCCCGCAGCTTGGGGGCTGGGGGGGGCCAGCTCCCCCTCCACTTT
CARSLGAGGGQLPLHF
>TRBV28|TRBJ1-2|-|few
TGTGCCAGCACCTTACAGGGCGGGTATGGCTACACCTTC
CASTLQGGYGYTF
>TRBV30|TRBJ1-6|-|-
TGTGCCTGGAGTGTTGGAGGGGCCGTCTATAATTCACCCCTCCACTTT
CAWSVGGAVYNSPLHF
>TRBV5-5|TRBJ1-6|-|-
TGTGCCAGCAGCTTGGAGGGAGACTATAATTCACCCCTCCACTTT
CASSLEGDYNSPLHF
>TRBV2|TRBJ1-1|-|-
TGTGCCAGCAGTGAACAGGGGAACACTGAAGCTTTCTTT
CASSEQGNTEAFF
>TRBV5-1|TRBJ2-1|-|-
TGCGCCAGCAGCTTACAGGGATCGGGATCCTACAATGAGCAGTTCTTC
CASSLQGSGSYNEQFF
>TRBV3-1/TRBV3-2|TRBJ1-2|TRBD1|-
TGTGCCAGCAGCCAAGCCGGGACAGGGAAAAACTATGGCTACACCTTC
CASSQAGTGKNYGYTF
>TRBV7-3|TRBJ1-6|TRBD1|-
TGTGCCAGCAGCCGCGGGACAGCAAATTCACCCCTCCACTTT
CASSRGTANSPLHF
>TRBV2|TRBJ1-2|-|-
TGTGCCAGCAGTGCCTATGGCTACACCTTC
CASSAYGYTF
>TRBV30|TRBJ1-2|-|-
TGTGCCTGGAGTGGGGGCCTCTATGGCTACACCTTC
CAWSGGLYGYTF
>TRBV7-6|TRBJ1-1|TRBD1|-
TGTGCCAGCAGGTCTAACAGGGGGGGGAACACTGAAGCTTTCTTT
CASRSNRGGNTEAFF
>TRBV6-5|TRBJ1-4|-|-
TGTGCCAGCAGTTCCCAGGGTAATGAAAAACTGTTTTTT
CASSSQGNEKLFF
>TRBV6-1|TRBJ1-4|-|-
TGTGCCAGCAGTGTCCCCCAGGCGGGGGCAGGGGAAAAACTGTTTTTT
CASSVPQAGAGEKLFF
>TRBV19|TRBJ2-4|-|-
TGTGCCGCCATCAGACCGCTAGCCAAAAACATTCAGTACTTC
CAAIRPLAKNIQYF
>TRBV7-9|TRBJ1-5|-|-
TGTGCCAGCAGCCTAAGTACATGGGGGGGCAATCAGCCCCAGCATTTT
CASSLSTWGGNQPQHF
>TRBV28|TRBJ2-2|TRBD2|-
TGTGCCAGCATAAGGTGGCTAGCGGACACCGGGGAGCTGTTTTTT
CASIRWLADTGELFF
>TRBV19|TRBJ1-5|-|-
TGTGCCAGTAGTAGGGTTCAAGATTATAGCAATCAGCCCCAGCATTTT
CASSRVQDYSNQPQHF
>TRBV13|TRBJ2-2|-|-
TGTGCCAGCAGCTCCCGGCTGAGCACCGGGGAGCTGTTTTTT
CASSSRLSTGELFF
>TRBV19|TRBJ1-1|-|-
TGTGCCAGTCGGAACACTGAAGCTTTCTTT
CASRNTEAFF
>TRBV14|TRBJ1-4|-|few
TGTGCCAGCAGCTTAAGGGGGGGGACCTCCGAAAAACTGTTTTTT
CASSLRGGTSEKLFF
>TRBV5-8|TRBJ2-6|-|-
TGTGCCAGCAGCTTGGGGGCAGGGTCCGGGGCCAACGTCCTGACTTTC
CASSLGAGSGANVLTF
>TRBV19|TRBJ1-5|-|-
TGTGCCAGTAGCAGACAGTCCTATAGCAATCAGCCCCAGCATTTT
CASSRQSYSNQPQHF
>TRBV5-1|TRBJ1-5|-|-
TGCGCCAGCAGCTTGGAGGGGCAGCCCCAGCATTTT
CASSLEGQPQHF
>TRBV5-5|TRBJ1-1|-|-
TGTGCCAGCAGCTTCATTGCCAGCGAAGCTTTCTTT
CASSFIASEAFF